Listed here are 32 T cell receptor beta chains from one sample, sequenced in a study of PD-1 blockade in classical Hodgkin lymphoma. In every patient, relapse followed autologous stem cell transplantation, while exposure to brentuximab vedotin differed. Measured with immunoSEQ multiplex PCR; TCRdb has only the in-frame clones, and not every one. The table shows more than 90,000 clones, with roughly 90% occurring only once. The material sequenced was peripheral blood mononuclear cells (PBMCs), taken before the second cycle of nivolumab. These receptors were obtained from a human donor with classical Hodgkin lymphoma.

The chain combines TRBV27 with TRBJ2-4, with TRBD1 identical over 9 bases. Germline V lookup: CDR1 MNHEY, CDR2 SMNVEV (reference sequence). Trimming cost V 5 bases and J 5 bases; bases outside gene matches: 7. The CDR3 loop spans 15 amino acids. The CDR3 spells CASSARTGVENIQYF. CDR3 DNA sequence: TGTGCCAGCAGTGCTCGGACAGGGGTGGAAAACATTCAGTACTTC.

The chain links TRBV12-2 to TRBJ2-2; TRBD1, the D gene given by the table, was not confirmed from the DNA. TRBV12-2 counts as a pseudogene. The CDR3 is 17 residues long. DNA for the CDR3: TGTGCAAGTCGCTTAGCGGGCAGGGTGGATGGCACCGGGGAGCTGTTTTTT. Residues: CASRLAGRVDGTGELFF.

The chain recombines TRBV5-4 with TRBJ2-7, with unresolved D. V lost 3 bases to trimming and J lost 5 bases, with 12 bases between them. In germline, CDR1 is SGHNT, CDR2 YYREEE (reference sequence). The CDR3 length is 13 residues. CDR3 coding DNA: TGTGCCAGCAGCTATTGGGGTTCCAACGAGCAGTACTTC. The encoded protein is CASSYWGSNEQYF.

V and J are TRBV19 and TRBJ2-1; a possible D gene is TRBD1 (6 bases). The CDR3 has 14 residues. Trimming took off 7 bases at V and 3 bases at J, with 13 bases between the two ends. CDR1 and CDR2 (germline): LNHDA, SQIVND (reference sequence). The CDR3 nucleotides are TGTGCCAGTACGCGACAGGTAAACTACAATGAGCAGTTCTTC. Its translation is CASTRQVNYNEQFF.

The rearrangement joins TRBV6-6 to TRBJ2-1; a possible D gene is TRBD1 (6 bases). V dropped 7 bases and J dropped 5 bases, with 15 bases sitting between them. CDR1 and CDR2 from the germline V gene are MNHNY and SVGAGI (reference sequence). This CDR3 comprises 14 residues. This chain's CDR3 is CASTLGTYDNEQFF. The DNA of the CDR3 is TGTGCCAGCACCCTCGGGACATACGACAATGAGCAGTTCTTC.

V is TRBV19 and J is TRBJ2-1; D gene ambiguous. The V and J ends lost 5 bases and 2 bases respectively, with 10 bases between them. Germline-derived CDR1 and CDR2 are LNHDA and SQIVND (reference sequence). The CDR3 has 14 amino acids. CDR3 residues: CASSRATTYNEQFF. As DNA, the CDR3 is TGTGCCAGTAGTCGCGCTACCACCTACAATGAGCAGTTCTTC.

The chain carries TRBV9 and TRBJ1-3; D gene ambiguous. From germline, CDR1 is SGDLS and CDR2 YYNGEE. V lost 0 bases and J 0 bases, leaving 13 bases between the germline ends. This CDR3 spans 17 amino acids. The CDR3: CASSVVEAGRSGNTIYF. The CDR3 nucleotides read TGTGCCAGCAGCGTAGTCGAGGCGGGCCGCTCTGGAAACACCATATATTTT.

The J gene is TRBJ1-6, the V gene TRBV14, with TRBD1 as a possible D gene (5 bases). Trimming removed 0 bases from V and 8 bases from J, with 17 bases in between. The CDR3 spans 17 residues. Looked up from germline, CDR1 is SGHDN and CDR2 is FVKESK. CDR3 sequence: CASSQDRDGTFYSPLHF. In nucleotides, the CDR3 is TGTGCCAGCAGCCAAGATAGGGACGGGACGTTCTATTCACCCCTCCACTTT.

J is TRBJ1-5 and V is TRBV15, with D possibly being TRBD1 (6 bases). Germline values: CDR1 LNHNV, CDR2 YYDKDF (reference sequence). This CDR3 is 18 amino acids long. V lost 1 base and J 6 bases, leaving 22 bases between the germline ends. CDR3 sequence (DNA): TGTGCCACCAGCAGAGTTCCTCTCCTATGGACAGAAATTCAGCCCCAGCATTTT. Translating gives CATSRVPLLWTEIQPQHF. Full variable domain (missing parts from reference TRBV15 and TRBJ1-5): DAMVIQNPRYQVTQFGKPVTLSCSQTLNHNVMYWYQQKSSQAPKLLFHYYDKDFNNEADTPDNFQSRRPNTSFCFLDIRSPGLGDTAMYLCATSRVPLLWTEIQPQHFGDGTRLSIL.

The chain carries TRBV19 and TRBJ2-3; 8 bases map to TRBD2. V lost 6 bases to trimming and J lost 1 base; unmatched junction nucleotides: 3. The CDR3 has 14 amino acids. Germline V gives CDR1 LNHDA, CDR2 SQIVND (reference sequence). The CDR3 region is CASSGLARTDTQYF. The CDR3 coding sequence is TGTGCCAGTAGCGGACTAGCCCGCACAGATACGCAGTATTTT.

In this sample, this clone turned up once. The CDR3, as DNA: TGTGCCAGCAGCTTAGTCCTCAGCATGTCGGGGGTTCACGAGCAGTACTTC. It encodes CASSLVLSMSGVHEQYF. The chain has TRBV7-2 and TRBJ2-7; tentatively, D is TRBD2 (6 bases). V was shortened by 1 base and J by 5 bases, with 21 bases between the two germline ends. The CDR3 consists of 17 residues. CDR1 SGHTA and CDR2 FQGNSA come from the germline V gene.

The chain couples TRBV15 to TRBJ1-1; the D gene is possibly TRBD1 (5 bases). V was shortened by 4 bases and J by 2 bases, with 17 bases between the two germline ends. Germline V CDR1 and CDR2: LNHNV, YYDKDF (reference sequence). The CDR3 length is 16 residues. For the CDR3, the DNA is TGTGCCACCAGCAATAGGGCGACAGCGGGAAACACTGAAGCTTTCTTT. Protein sequence: CATSNRATAGNTEAFF.

The chain carries TRBV5-8 and TRBJ2-6; no firm D call. V lost 3 bases to trimming and J lost 0 bases, with 7 bases between them. Germline lookup yields CDR1 SGHTS and CDR2 YDEGEE. The CDR3 has 15 residues. DNA of the CDR3: TGTGCCAGCAGCTGGGCCCGCTCTGGGGCCAACGTCCTGACTTTC. This encodes CASSWARSGANVLTF.

V is TRBV5-4 and J is TRBJ1-2; no definite D call. The CDR3 contains 13 residues. The germline V and J ends were trimmed by 3 bases and 1 base, with 7 bases remaining between them. Germline V gives CDR1 SGHNT, CDR2 YYREEE (reference sequence). CDR3 nucleotide sequence: TGTGCCAGCAGCTACGACCGTAACTATGGCTACACCTTC. Translated, it gives CASSYDRNYGYTF.

This clone was observed a few times. The V gene is TRBV30, the J gene TRBJ1-5; unclear D gene. The V end lost 3 bases, the J end lost 4 bases, and 10 bases lay between the germline ends. The CDR3 is made up of 13 amino acids. In germline, CDR1 is GTSNPN, CDR2 SVGIG (reference sequence). The CDR3 sequence is CAWRPTGNQPQHF. Written as DNA, the CDR3 is TGTGCCTGGAGGCCTACGGGGAATCAGCCCCAGCATTTT.

The chain links TRBV5-1 to TRBJ1-1, with a tentative D call TRBD1 (5 bases). Between the trimmed V and J ends, which lost 4 bases and 0 bases, there was a span of 7 bases. CDR3 length: 13 residues. Germline CDR1 reads SGHRS; CDR2 reads YFSETQ. DNA for the CDR3: TGCGCCAGCAGCGGGACGGTGAACACTGAAGCTTTCTTT. This codes for CASSGTVNTEAFF.

This CDR3 is CASSPDLGVTDTQYF. The CDR3 DNA reads TGTGCCAGCAGCCCAGACTTGGGGGTGACAGATACGCAGTATTTT. The chain combines TRBV7-6 with TRBJ2-3; D assignment may be TRBD1 or TRBD2 (5 bases each). The germline gives CDR1 SGHVS, CDR2 FNYEAQ. The CDR3 spans 15 residues. Trimming took 5 bases from V and 3 from J, leaving 15 bases between them.

This chain joins TRBV9 and TRBJ2-7; 10 bases match TRBD2. The ends lost 8 bases at V and 4 bases at J; junction bases unmatched: 9. The CDR3 extends over 14 amino acids. Germline lookup yields CDR1 SGDLS and CDR2 YYNGEE. CDR3 region: CARRTLAGAYEQYF. The CDR3 bases are TGTGCCAGACGCACTCTAGCGGGGGCGTACGAGCAGTACTTC.

The J gene is TRBJ1-1, the V gene TRBV5-1; tentative D call: TRBD1 (6 bases). Germline V gene lookup returns CDR1 SGHRS and CDR2 YFSETQ. Trimming removed 4 bases at V and 3 bases at J, with 13 bases between. The CDR3 is 14 amino acids. This chain's CDR3 is CASSPWTEDTEAFF. Written as DNA, the CDR3 is TGCGCCAGCAGCCCCTGGACAGAAGACACTGAAGCTTTCTTT.

This clone was seen just once. This chain uses TRBV6-5 with TRBJ2-7, with a weak D call TRBD1 (6 bases). The CDR3 length is 13 residues. The V and J ends lost 6 bases and 3 bases respectively, with 12 bases between them. Germline-derived CDR1 and CDR2 are MNHEY and SVGAGI. The chain's CDR3 is CASRETGVYEQYF. CDR3 bases: TGTGCCAGCAGGGAGACAGGAGTCTACGAGCAGTACTTC.

This sequence joins TRBV5-5 and TRBJ2-5; 9 nucleotides agree with TRBD1. The germline CDR1 and CDR2 sequences are SGHKS and YYEKEE (reference sequence). This CDR3 is 16 amino acids long. V shed 2 bases, J shed 2 bases, and the junction held 7 bases outside the gene matches. The CDR3 coding sequence is TGTGCCAGCAGCTTATTGGACAGGGGAATACAAGAGACCCAGTACTTC. Translation: CASSLLDRGIQETQYF. The entire variable domain, with the rest obtained from reference TRBV5-5 and TRBJ2-5, is as follows: DAGVTQSPTHLIKTRGQQVTLRCSPISGHKSVSWYQQVLGQGPQFIFQYYEKEERGRGNFPDRFSARQFPNYSSELNVNALLLGDSALYLCASSLLDRGIQETQYFGPGTRLLVL.

The chain employs TRBV18 and TRBJ1-2; possibly TRBD1 for D (6 bases). Germline V CDR1 and CDR2: KGHSH, LQKENI. The V end was cut by 6 bases, the J end by 12 bases, with 20 bases between. The CDR3 contains 13 residues. For the CDR3, the DNA is TGTGCCAGCTCGGCTCAGACCGACAGGTTCGACACCTTC. Protein product: CASSAQTDRFDTF.

This chain uses TRBV11-1 with TRBJ1-3, with 7 bases fitting TRBD1. The CDR3 totals 17 residues. CDR1 SGHAT and CDR2 FQDESV come from the germline V gene (reference sequence). V shed 2 bases and J 0 bases; nucleotides not matched to a gene: 7. The CDR3 region is CASSLITGTASGNTIYF. As DNA, the CDR3 is TGTGCCAGCAGCTTAATTACCGGGACAGCCTCTGGAAACACCATATATTTT. Supplemented by reference TRBV11-1 and TRBJ1-3, the full variable domain reads EAEVAQSPRYKITEKSQAVAFWCDPISGHATLYWYRQILGQGPELLVQFQDESVVDDSQLPKDRFSAERLKGVDSTLKIQPAELGDSAMYLCASSLITGTASGNTIYFGEGSWLTVV.

The J gene is TRBJ2-7, the V gene TRBV15; a possible D gene is TRBD2 (5 bases). The V gene lost 10 bases and the J gene lost 1 base, with 17 bases spanning the gap. Germline CDR1 and CDR2: LNHNV and YYDKDF (reference sequence). The CDR3 covers 14 residues. The CDR3 DNA follows: TGTGCCAGACCCTCCGGGGTTATGTCCTACGAGCAGTACTTC. Amino acid sequence: CARPSGVMSYEQYF.

The CDR3 nucleotides read TGTGCCAGCAGTTCCCCATACAGGGACCCCTATGGCTACACCTTC. It yields the protein CASSSPYRDPYGYTF. The V gene is TRBV11-2, the J gene TRBJ1-2, with a possible D match to TRBD1 (6 bases). This CDR3 is 15 amino acids long. V gave up 6 bases and J gave up 4 bases, with 18 bases separating them. Looked up from germline, CDR1 is SGHAT and CDR2 is FQNNGV.

The chain links TRBV19 to TRBJ1-1; no definite D call. This CDR3 spans 14 amino acids. Germline loops: CDR1 LNHDA, CDR2 SQIVND (reference sequence). V lost 6 bases and J lost 7, with 18 bases in between. The DNA of the CDR3 is TGTGCCAGTAGCCTGCAGACCTCAGGCGGTGAAGCTTTCTTT. This codes for CASSLQTSGGEAFF.

This chain joins TRBV6-1 and TRBJ2-3, with D possibly called TRBD1 or TRBD2 (5 bases each). V shed 6 bases and J shed 4 bases, with 11 bases lying between them. The germline gives CDR1 MNHNS, CDR2 SASEGT. This CDR3 is built from 13 residues. In nucleotides, the CDR3 is TGTGCCAGCAGCACAGAGGGGTCAGATACGCAGTATTTT. It translates to CASSTEGSDTQYF.

The CDR3 spells CASSQFSLPGDRGTEAFF. In nucleotides, the CDR3 is TGCGCCAGCAGCCAATTCTCACTACCGGGGGACAGGGGAACTGAAGCTTTCTTT. This chain uses TRBV4-3 with TRBJ1-1, with 10 nucleotides matching TRBD1. V was pared by 2 bases and J by 5 bases, with 14 bases of the junction left unmatched. The CDR3 is made up of 18 amino acids. Per germline, CDR1 LGHNA and CDR2 YSLEER.

The chain combines TRBV15 with TRBJ2-5; possibly TRBD2 for D (6 bases). This CDR3 comprises 13 residues. V was pared by 4 bases and J by 5 bases, with 11 bases between. Germline V CDR1 and CDR2: LNHNV, YYDKDF (reference sequence). CDR3 bases: TGTGCCACCAGCATCTCAAGCGGGGAGACCCAGTACTTC. Protein: CATSISSGETQYF.

The chain combines TRBV5-4 with TRBJ1-2; TRBD1 might be the D (5 bases). The germline V gene has CDR1 SGHNT and CDR2 YYREEE (reference sequence). With 3 bases removed from V and 8 bases from J, the gap between germline ends came to 23 bases. This CDR3 has 16 residues. The CDR3 sequence: CASSWGTQSPRRGYTF. The CDR3 nucleotides read TGTGCCAGCAGCTGGGGGACCCAGAGCCCGAGGAGGGGCTACACCTTC.

V is TRBV6-1 and J is TRBJ1-1, with D possibly TRBD1 on 5 matching bases. CDR3 length equals 15 residues. Germline lookup yields CDR1 MNHNS and CDR2 SASEGT. The V end lost 2 bases, the J end lost 5 bases, and 15 bases lay between the germline ends. CDR3: CASSESPLGGTEAFF. The DNA for the CDR3 is TGTGCCAGCAGTGAATCCCCCTTGGGGGGTACTGAAGCTTTCTTT.

This chain joins TRBV30 and TRBJ1-1; TRBD1 is a possible D gene (6 bases). The V gene's germline CDR1 is GTSNPN and CDR2 SVGIG (reference sequence). The CDR3 length is 13 residues. V was shortened by 1 base and J by 3 bases, with 9 bases between the two germline ends. CDR3 sequence (DNA): TGTGCCTGGAGTGCGGGGGCAGACACTGAAGCTTTCTTT. As protein: CAWSAGADTEAFF.